These 31 T cell receptor beta chains were sequenced from one sample in a study. TCRdb fed the 5' RACE reads into MiXCR, producing one record per CDR3 protein. The sample records about 8,600 distinct CDR3 sequences, approximately 16% being singletons. The specimen sequenced was memory CD4+ T cells sorted from blood. Subset: memory CD4+ T cells, CD4+CD45RO+CD25-. The receptors come from a female donor with breast cancer.

The table lists this clonotype with many counts. J is TRBJ2-3 and V is TRBV20-1; TRBD1 matches at 7 bases. Germline V gene sequence: CDR1 DFQATT, CDR2 SNEGSKA (reference sequence). J was trimmed by 2 bases and V by 2 bases; bases with no gene match: 7. This CDR3 is 15 amino acids long. The chain's CDR3 is CSARLQGDITDTQYF. CDR3 DNA sequence: TGCAGTGCTAGACTTCAGGGGGACATCACAGATACGCAGTATTTT.

By its share, this clonotype is medium-sized. The gene calls are TRBV20-1 and TRBJ2-1; D is ambiguous. This CDR3 region has 15 residues. Germline CDR1 reads DFQATT; CDR2 reads SNEGSKA (reference sequence). The germline V and J ends were trimmed by 6 bases and 0 bases, with 15 bases remaining between them. Here the CDR3 DNA reads TGCAGTGCCGCACCCCACACGAGCTCCTACAATGAGCAGTTCTTC. Translated: CSAAPHTSSYNEQFF.

This clonotype is labeled as medium-sized. The chain employs TRBV4-1 and TRBJ2-1, with a tentative D call TRBD2 (5 bases). The CDR3 extends over 15 amino acids. The V end was cut by 2 bases, the J end by 8 bases, with 16 bases between. Germline CDR1 is MGHRA and CDR2 is YSYEKL. The CDR3 sequence is CASSQFPLGAYEQFF. CDR3 DNA: TGCGCCAGCAGCCAATTCCCACTAGGTGCATATGAGCAGTTCTTC.

On this clonotype: Because it lacks the conserved phenylalanine or tryptophan at the end, this CDR3 is likely a read error. V usage is TRBV27 and J usage is TRBJ1-1; the D gene is possibly TRBD1 (5 bases). CDR3 length equals 16 residues. The germline V gene encodes CDR1 MNHEY and CDR2 SMNVEV (reference sequence). This CDR3 reads CSSSWDWQQRYTEAFL. The CDR3 region has the DNA TGTTCCAGCAGTTGGGACTGGCAACAGCGGTACACTGAAGCTTTCCTT.

A word on this clonotype: The CDR3 carries no conserved terminal phenylalanine or tryptophan, so it likely arises from a read error. The chain uses TRBV28 and TRBJ2-5, with D possibly being TRBD2 (5 bases). The length of the CDR3 is 13 residues. CDR1 and CDR2 (germline): MDHEN, SYDVKM. Deletions cut 4 bases from V and 7 bases from J, with 13 bases between. The CDR3 loop is CASSWAGRGTQYL. CDR3 coding DNA: TGTGCCAGCAGTTGGGCGGGTAGAGGGACCCAGTACCTC.

This clonotype was recorded at least ten times. The chain uses TRBV12-3 or TRBV12-4 and TRBJ2-1, with TRBD1 matching 7 bases. CDR3 size: 14 residues. V dropped 1 base and J dropped 6; count of bases not matched to a gene: 3. CDR3 region: CASSLGGQSNEQFF. CDR3 bases: TGTGCCAGCAGTTTAGGGGGACAGTCCAATGAGCAGTTCTTC.

This clonotype is deemed medium-sized. The CDR3 sequence: CASSRSTGELFF. The CDR3 DNA reads TGTGCCAGCAGTAGGTCCACCGGGGAGCTGTTTTTT. The gene calls are TRBV6-5 and TRBJ2-2; D ambiguous. The V and J ends lost 5 bases and 4 bases respectively, with 5 bases between them. Germline loops: CDR1 MNHEY, CDR2 SVGAGI. This CDR3 is 12 amino acids long.

The sample holds many counts of this clonotype. The V and J genes are TRBV4-3 and TRBJ1-1; no clear D gene. This CDR3 is built from 15 residues. CDR1 and CDR2 (germline): LGHNA, YSLEER. V dropped 0 bases and J dropped 0 bases, with 8 bases sitting between them. The CDR3 DNA sequence: TGCGCCAGCAGCCAAGATTACGGTTTGAACACTGAAGCTTTCTTT. Residues: CASSQDYGLNTEAFF.

This clonotype has at least ten counts. The chain employs TRBV5-1 and TRBJ2-3, with D unresolved. The CDR3 sequence is 15 residues long. The germline V gene has CDR1 SGHRS and CDR2 YFSETQ. V was cut by 0 bases and J by 2 bases, with 10 bases left in between. The CDR3 region is CASSLGVQATDTQYF. Here the CDR3 DNA reads TGCGCCAGCAGCTTGGGAGTGCAGGCCACAGATACGCAGTATTTT.

This clonotype rates as medium-sized. The J gene is TRBJ2-3, the V gene TRBV7-2; no reliable D call. Germline V gives CDR1 SGHTA, CDR2 FQGNSA. CDR3 length: 13 residues. Between the trimmed V and J ends, which lost 4 bases and 6 bases, there was a span of 11 bases. The CDR3 region has the DNA TGTGCCAGCAGCTCTCGGAGCTGGGATACGCAGTATTTT. It codes for CASSSRSWDTQYF.

This clonotype counts as medium-sized (0.01 to 0.1%). The V call is TRBV6-5, the J call TRBJ1-2; TRBD1 matches 7 bases. The junction had 8 bases not matched to a gene; V was cut back by 8 bases and J by 2 bases. From germline, CDR1 is MNHEY and CDR2 SVGAGI. This CDR3 has 14 residues. The CDR3 region has the DNA TGTGCCAGCCGTCCCGCAGGGGGGAACTATGGCTACACCTTC. Translating gives CASRPAGGNYGYTF.

This clonotype is medium-sized in the sample. The chain's CDR3 is CATGTSGSEETQYF. DNA of the CDR3: TGTGCCACCGGGACTAGCGGGAGTGAAGAGACCCAGTACTTC. V usage is TRBV24-1 and J usage is TRBJ2-5; 14 nucleotides align to TRBD2. Germline values: CDR1 KGHDR, CDR2 SFDVKD. The CDR3 has 14 residues. With V trimmed by 9 bases and J by 3 bases, 2 bases remained unmatched.

This clonotype was recorded at least ten times. This chain connects TRBV14 to TRBJ1-1, with TRBD1 matching over 8 bases. V gave up 4 bases and J gave up 5 bases; unmatched junction bases: 6. Germline lookup yields CDR1 SGHDN and CDR2 FVKESK. The CDR3 loop spans 14 amino acids. The CDR3 nucleotides are TGTGCCAGCAGCCCGCGGACAGGGAGGACTGAAGCTTTCTTT. Encoded protein: CASSPRTGRTEAFF.

In the case of this clonotype: This sequence may be a read error, since a much larger clone differs from it by one base. The chain combines TRBV29-1 with TRBJ2-5; the D gene is possibly TRBD1 (5 bases). CDR1 SQVTM and CDR2 ANQGSEA come from the germline V gene. The CDR3 spans 14 residues. The CDR3 protein is CSVEDPDRQEAQYF. The CDR3 nucleotides read TGCAGCGTTGAAGATCCCGACAGACAAGAGGCCCAGTACTTC.

This clonotype came up a few times. V and J are TRBV5-1 and TRBJ2-5; TRBD2 agrees at 7 bases. V lost 4 bases and J lost 4; bases outside the gene matches: 7. CDR3 length: 14 amino acids. The germline V gene encodes CDR1 SGHRS and CDR2 YFSETQ. CDR3 sequence: CASSPGRMGETQYF. Here the CDR3 DNA reads TGCGCCAGCAGCCCCGGGAGGATGGGAGAGACCCAGTACTTC.

This clonotype was counted a few times. This may stem from a read error, because a much larger clone lies one nucleotide away. This chain joins TRBV2 and TRBJ1-2; D unclear. This CDR3 comprises 13 residues. Germline assignment: CDR1 SNHLY and CDR2 FYNNEI. The CDR3 is CASSEVTFYGYIF. The CDR3, as DNA: TGTGCCAGCAGTGAAGTGACGTTCTATGGCTACATCTTC.

Comments on this clonotype: The germline gene is not matched at one end of the junction; a read error may be the cause. This sequence joins TRBV6-1 and TRBJ1-5, with no clear D. Per the germline V gene, CDR1 is MNHNS and CDR2 is SASEGT. The CDR3 contains 13 residues. CDR3 sequence (DNA): TGTGACAGCAGTTTCAAAGACCGGCAGCCCCAGCATTTT. Its translation is CDSSFKDRQPQHF.

This clonotype ranks as medium-sized (0.01 to 0.1%). V usage is TRBV28 and J usage is TRBJ1-5; possibly TRBD1 for D (5 bases). This CDR3 is built from 14 residues. Per the germline V gene, CDR1 is MDHEN and CDR2 is SYDVKM. V lost 6 bases and J 7 bases, leaving 16 bases between the germline ends. The CDR3 reads CASSPPGISQPQHF. The CDR3 DNA reads TGTGCCAGCAGCCCCCCAGGGATCTCCCAGCCCCAGCATTTT.

By its share, this clonotype is medium-sized. The chain links TRBV7-9 to TRBJ2-5; D is perhaps TRBD1 or TRBD2 (5 bases each). V lost 5 bases, J lost 2 bases, and 15 bases lay in between. CDR1 is SEHNR, CDR2 FQNEAQ, per germline (reference sequence). This CDR3 has 15 residues. In DNA, the CDR3 is TGTGCCAGCAGCCCAGGGACCGATAGACAAGAGACCCAGTACTTC. Amino acid sequence: CASSPGTDRQETQYF.

In its sample, this clonotype ranks as medium-sized. The rearrangement uses TRBV7-2 and TRBJ2-5; 9 bases are a match to TRBD2. J was trimmed by 0 bases and V by 1 base; bases with no gene match: 0. Per germline, CDR1 SGHTA and CDR2 FQGNSA. The CDR3 has 15 amino acids. The chain's CDR3 is CASSLVAGDQETQYF. CDR3 in DNA: TGTGCCAGCAGCTTAGTAGCGGGGGACCAAGAGACCCAGTACTTC.

In this sample, this clonotype is medium-sized. CDR3 amino acids: CASSLDVSRVGELFF. In nucleotides, the CDR3 is TGCGCCAGCAGCTTGGACGTGTCGCGCGTCGGGGAGCTGTTTTTT. The J gene is TRBJ2-2, the V gene TRBV5-1; D not resolved. The CDR3 is 15 residues long. Per the germline V gene, CDR1 is SGHRS and CDR2 is YFSETQ. V dropped 0 bases and J dropped 7 bases, with 13 bases sitting between them.

By sample share, this clonotype is medium-sized. The rearrangement uses TRBV18 and TRBJ2-4; D not certain. The CDR3 is 14 residues long. Germline V gene data show CDR1 as KGHSH and CDR2 as LQKENI. V was pared by 4 bases and J by 0 bases, with 7 bases between. The CDR3, as DNA: TGTGCCAGCTCACGGTATTTAGCCAAAAACATTCAGTACTTC. Translating it yields CASSRYLAKNIQYF.

A few counts support this clonotype. A clone one base away is much larger, so this may be a read error. The missing conserved phenylalanine or tryptophan at the end of this CDR3 makes a read error likely. The V call is TRBV29-1, the J call TRBJ2-5; D gene ambiguous. From germline, CDR1 is SQVTM and CDR2 ANQGSEA. Trimming pared 0 bases from V and 2 bases from J, leaving 7 bases between. This CDR3 contains 13 residues. CDR3 coding DNA: TGCAGCGTTGAAGACGGGCAGCAAGAGACCCAGTACCTC. Translating gives CSVEDGQQETQYL.

This clonotype counts as medium-sized. The chain is built from TRBV5-1 and TRBJ1-2; TRBD1 agrees at 12 bases. V shed 4 bases and J 7 bases; nucleotides not matched to a gene: 5. Germline V gives CDR1 SGHRS, CDR2 YFSETQ. The CDR3 sequence is 14 residues long. The CDR3 DNA follows: TGCGCCAGCAGCGAAGGGACAGGGGGCTCTGGCTACACCTTC. Translation gives CASSEGTGGSGYTF.

Concerning this clonotype: The junction does not match germline at one end; this may be a read error. J is TRBJ2-5 and V is TRBV29-1; TRBD2 matches 7 bases. Germline V gene sequence: CDR1 SQVTM, CDR2 ANQGSEA. The CDR3 extends over 15 amino acids. CDR3 coding DNA: TGCAACGTTGAAAAGGTAGCGGGCCTTTCAGGGTCCCAGTACTTC. Translation: CNVEKVAGLSGSQYF.

The table lists this clonotype with many counts. V usage is TRBV28 and J usage is TRBJ1-5, with a possible D match to TRBD1 (5 bases). Germline CDR1 is MDHEN and CDR2 is SYDVKM. This CDR3 is built from 13 residues. Between the trimmed V and J ends, which lost 5 bases and 9 bases, there was a span of 14 bases. CDR3 loop: CASSGDPGRPQHF. In nucleotides, the CDR3 is TGTGCCAGCAGTGGGGACCCCGGTAGGCCCCAGCATTTT.

To note about this clonotype: Compared with germline, one end of the junction differs, possibly owing to a read error. The CDR3 reads CASSLGRTGELFF. The CDR3 DNA reads TGTGCTAGCAGCTTGGGGCGCACCGGGGAGCTGTTTTTT. V and J are TRBV7-7 and TRBJ2-2; TRBD1 might be the D (5 bases). The CDR3 covers 13 residues. Per the germline V gene, CDR1 is SSHAT and CDR2 is FNYEAQ (reference sequence). The full variable domain, in which reference TRBV7-7 and TRBJ2-2 provide the parts outside the CDR3, is GAGVSQSPRYKVTKRGQDVTLRCDPISSHATLYWYQQALGQGPEFLTYFNYEAQPDKSGLPSDRFSAERPEGSISTLTIQRTEQRDSAMYRCASSLGRTGELFFGEGSRLTVL.

This clonotype is judged medium-sized. This chain links TRBV20-1 with TRBJ2-7; 8 bases match TRBD2. V was clipped by 5 bases and J by 2 bases; unmatched bases: 11. This CDR3 is built from 15 residues. The germline V gene has CDR1 DFQATT and CDR2 SNEGSKA (reference sequence). CDR3 protein: CSAARAGGDPYEQYF. CDR3 DNA sequence: TGCAGTGCTGCCCGGGCGGGGGGAGACCCCTACGAGCAGTACTTC.

The chain carries TRBV5-5 and TRBJ1-2; D gene unclear. Germline V gene sequence: CDR1 SGHKS, CDR2 YYEKEE (reference sequence). V lost 2 bases and J lost 1, with 15 bases in between. The CDR3 is made up of 16 amino acids. The CDR3 DNA sequence: TGTGCCAGCAGCTTACGTGCTGCCGAACATAACTATGGCTACACCTTC. Protein product: CASSLRAAEHNYGYTF.

This clonotype came up a few times. One base away lies a much larger clone, so this may be a sequencing read error. The chain recombines TRBV6-6 with TRBJ1-5; D is ambiguous. The CDR3 length is 13 residues. Looked up from germline, CDR1 is MNHNY and CDR2 is SVGAGI (reference sequence). The DNA of the CDR3 is TGTGCCTGCAGCCAAAGGCCCGGACAGCCCCAGCATTTT. This translates into CACSQRPGQPQHF.

In this sample, this clonotype turned up many times. This chain uses TRBV30 with TRBJ2-1; TRBD2 is a possible D gene (5 bases). This CDR3 is built from 13 residues. V was shortened by 4 bases and J by 10 bases, with 17 bases between the two germline ends. From germline, CDR1 is GTSNPN and CDR2 SVGIG (reference sequence). CDR3 sequence (DNA): TGTGCCTGGAATCGGAGGAGTTCTTGGGAGCAGTTCTTC. The encoded protein is CAWNRRSSWEQFF.